A selection of T cell receptor beta chains follows, all from one sample in a study of PD-L1 blockade in urothelial cancer. Profiling relied on immunoSEQ multiplex PCR, and the TCRdb table lists in-frame clones only, not all of them. This table has 30,000 to 40,000 clones, roughly a third appearing once. The sample in question was tumor tissue, obtained before atezolizumab (anti-PD-L1) treatment. Every receptor here comes from a man aged 55-75 years with urothelial cancer. The CDR3 runs from the conserved cysteine through the conserved F or W. Each record gives: J gene, clone size, D gene, V gene, CDR3 DNA, CDR3 protein. D genes are given only for firm matches. A clone size is listed for some rows: how often the clone was seen (once, few, many), or a class if it is expanded.

j_gene: TRBJ1-6; abundance: .; d_gene: .; v_gene: TRBV14; CDR3nt: TGTGCCAGCAGCCAAGAGCAGCCAGGCGCACCCCTCCACTTT; CDR3aa: CASSQEQPGAPLHF
j_gene: TRBJ2-5; abundance: .; d_gene: TRBD1; v_gene: TRBV18; CDR3nt: TGTGCCAGCTCACCCGACAGGGACCAAGAGACCCAGTACTTC; CDR3aa: CASSPDRDQETQYF
j_gene: TRBJ2-7; abundance: .; d_gene: .; v_gene: TRBV19; CDR3nt: TGTGCCGAAATGGGGGGGCGATTGTACGAGCAGTACTTC; CDR3aa: CAEMGGRLYEQYF
j_gene: TRBJ2-1; abundance: .; d_gene: TRBD2; v_gene: TRBV19; CDR3nt: TGTGCCAGTAGTATTGGAGCGGGAGGGAACAATGAGCAGTTCTTC; CDR3aa: CASSIGAGGNNEQFF
j_gene: TRBJ2-5; abundance: few; d_gene: .; v_gene: TRBV5-1; CDR3nt: TGCGCCAGCAGCCCCAGGGTACGGGATTCAGGGACCCAGTACTTC; CDR3aa: CASSPRVRDSGTQYF
j_gene: TRBJ2-7; abundance: few; d_gene: .; v_gene: TRBV2; CDR3nt: TGTGCCAGCAGTTTTGGAGCAGAGGGCGAGCAGTACTTC; CDR3aa: CASSFGAEGEQYF
j_gene: TRBJ2-7; abundance: .; d_gene: .; v_gene: TRBV30; CDR3nt: TGTGCCTGGAGTTCCCGGGGAAGGGGCGGGTACGAGCAGTACTTC; CDR3aa: CAWSSRGRGGYEQYF
j_gene: TRBJ2-1; abundance: few; d_gene: .; v_gene: TRBV18; CDR3nt: TGTGCCAGCTCACTAACACAGGGTAATGAGCAGTTCTTC; CDR3aa: CASSLTQGNEQFF
j_gene: TRBJ1-2; abundance: .; d_gene: .; v_gene: TRBV25-1; CDR3nt: TGTGCCAGCAGTGAATATCGGGAGAACTATGGCTACACCTTC; CDR3aa: CASSEYRENYGYTF
j_gene: TRBJ2-3; abundance: few; d_gene: TRBD2; v_gene: TRBV6-8; CDR3nt: TGTGCCAGCAGTTCCCCGGGACTAGCGGGAGATACGCAGTATTTT; CDR3aa: CASSSPGLAGDTQYF
j_gene: TRBJ1-1; abundance: .; d_gene: TRBD1; v_gene: TRBV19; CDR3nt: TGTGCCAGTTCCGCCGGGACAGCGAACACTGAAGCTTTCTTT; CDR3aa: CASSAGTANTEAFF
j_gene: TRBJ2-1; abundance: few; d_gene: .; v_gene: TRBV6-7; CDR3nt: TGTGCCATCGGGGGTGGCAATGAGCAGTTCTTC; CDR3aa: CAIGGGNEQFF
j_gene: TRBJ2-7; abundance: .; d_gene: TRBD1; v_gene: TRBV19; CDR3nt: TGTGCCAGTAGTATAGTGCCAGGGGGCAGCGAGCAGTACTTC; CDR3aa: CASSIVPGGSEQYF